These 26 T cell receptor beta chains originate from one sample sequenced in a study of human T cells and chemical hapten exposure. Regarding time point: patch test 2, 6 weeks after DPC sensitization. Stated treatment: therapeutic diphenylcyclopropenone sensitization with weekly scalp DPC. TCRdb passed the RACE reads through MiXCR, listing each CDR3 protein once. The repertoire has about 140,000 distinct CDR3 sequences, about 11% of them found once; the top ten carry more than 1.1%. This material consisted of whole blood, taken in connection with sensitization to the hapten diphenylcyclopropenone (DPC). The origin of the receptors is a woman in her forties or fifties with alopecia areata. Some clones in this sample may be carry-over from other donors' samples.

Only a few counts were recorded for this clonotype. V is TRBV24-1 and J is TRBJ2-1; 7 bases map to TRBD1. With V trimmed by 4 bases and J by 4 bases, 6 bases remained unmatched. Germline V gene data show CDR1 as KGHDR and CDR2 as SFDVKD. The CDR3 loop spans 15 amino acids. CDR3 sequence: CATSDMDRRYNEQFF. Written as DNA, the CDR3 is TGTGCCACCAGTGACATGGACAGGCGTTACAATGAGCAGTTCTTC.

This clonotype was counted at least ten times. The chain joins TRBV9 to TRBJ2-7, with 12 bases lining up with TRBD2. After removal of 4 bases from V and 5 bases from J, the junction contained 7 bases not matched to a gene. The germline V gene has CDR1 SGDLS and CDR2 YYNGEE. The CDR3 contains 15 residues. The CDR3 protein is CASSLPTSGSNEQYF. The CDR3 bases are TGTGCCAGCAGCCTCCCGACTAGCGGGAGTAACGAGCAGTACTTC.

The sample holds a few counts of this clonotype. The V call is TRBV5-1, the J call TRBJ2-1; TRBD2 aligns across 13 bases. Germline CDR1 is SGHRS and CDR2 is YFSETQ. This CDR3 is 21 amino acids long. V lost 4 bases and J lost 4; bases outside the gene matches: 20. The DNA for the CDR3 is TGCGCCAGCAGCCTCAGGGGGCAGACTAGCGGGAGGCTTTCCAGATACAATGAGCAGTTCTTC. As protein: CASSLRGQTSGRLSRYNEQFF.

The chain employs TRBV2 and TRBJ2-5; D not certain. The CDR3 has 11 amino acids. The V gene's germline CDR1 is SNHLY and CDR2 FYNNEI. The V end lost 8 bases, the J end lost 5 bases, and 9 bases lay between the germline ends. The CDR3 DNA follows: TGTGCCAGCCGTGCCTTGGAGACCCAGTACTTC. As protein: CASRALETQYF.

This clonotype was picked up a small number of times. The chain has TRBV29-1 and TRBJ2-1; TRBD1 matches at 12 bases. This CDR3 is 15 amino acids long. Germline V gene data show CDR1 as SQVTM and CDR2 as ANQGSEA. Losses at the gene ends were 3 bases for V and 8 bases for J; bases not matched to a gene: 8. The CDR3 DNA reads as TGCAGCGTTGAGAGTCGGGACAGGGGGCGGGATGAGCAGTTCTTC. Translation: CSVESRDRGRDEQFF.

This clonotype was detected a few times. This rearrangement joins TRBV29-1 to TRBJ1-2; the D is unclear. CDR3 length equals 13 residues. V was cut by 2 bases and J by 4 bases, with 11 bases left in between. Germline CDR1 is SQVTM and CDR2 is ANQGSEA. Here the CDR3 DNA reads TGCAGCGTTGAACCAGGACTCAGCTATGGCTACACCTTC. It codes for CSVEPGLSYGYTF.

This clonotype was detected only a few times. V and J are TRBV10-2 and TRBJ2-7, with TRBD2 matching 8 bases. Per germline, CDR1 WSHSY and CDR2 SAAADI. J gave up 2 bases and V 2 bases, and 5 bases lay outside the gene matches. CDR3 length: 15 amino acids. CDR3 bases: TGCGCCAGCAGTGAGCCGGGACTAGGACCCTACGAGCAGTACTTC. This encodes CASSEPGLGPYEQYF.

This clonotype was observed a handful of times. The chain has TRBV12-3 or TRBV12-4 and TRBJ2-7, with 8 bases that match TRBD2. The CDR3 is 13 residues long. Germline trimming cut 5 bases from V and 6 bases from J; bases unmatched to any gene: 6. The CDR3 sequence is CASSQAAGGEQYF. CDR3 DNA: TGTGCCAGCAGTCAGGCGGCGGGGGGCGAGCAGTACTTC.

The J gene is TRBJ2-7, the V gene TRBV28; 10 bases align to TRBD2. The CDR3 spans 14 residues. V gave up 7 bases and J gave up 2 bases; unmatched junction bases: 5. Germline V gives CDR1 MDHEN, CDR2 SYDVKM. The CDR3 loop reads CASTRAGGPYEQYF. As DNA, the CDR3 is TGTGCCAGCACCCGAGCGGGAGGGCCCTACGAGCAGTACTTC.

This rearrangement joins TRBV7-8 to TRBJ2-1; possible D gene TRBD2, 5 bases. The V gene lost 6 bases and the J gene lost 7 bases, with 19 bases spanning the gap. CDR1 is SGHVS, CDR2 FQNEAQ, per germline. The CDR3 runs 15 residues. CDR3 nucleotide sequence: TGTGCCAGCAGTGCGGTGGACTCCAGAAAAAATGAGCAGTTCTTC. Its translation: CASSAVDSRKNEQFF. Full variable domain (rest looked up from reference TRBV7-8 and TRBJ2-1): GAGVSQSPRYKVAKRGQDVALRCDPISGHVSLFWYQQALGQGPEFLTYFQNEAQLDKSGLPSDRFFAERPEGSVSTLKIQRTQQEDSAVYLCASSAVDSRKNEQFFGPGTRLTVL.

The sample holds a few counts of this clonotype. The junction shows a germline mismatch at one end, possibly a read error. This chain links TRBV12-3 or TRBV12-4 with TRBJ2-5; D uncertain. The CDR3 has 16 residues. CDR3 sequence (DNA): TGTGCCAGTAGTTTTCAGTTGGGTCAATTAAAAGAGACCCAGTACTTC. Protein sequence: CASSFQLGQLKETQYF.

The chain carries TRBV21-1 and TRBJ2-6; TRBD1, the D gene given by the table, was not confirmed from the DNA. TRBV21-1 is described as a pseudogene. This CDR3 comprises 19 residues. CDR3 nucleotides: TGTGCCAGCAGCAAATCGGCGGGGGATCTCCTCTCTGGGGCCAACGTCCTGACTTTC. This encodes CASSKSAGDLLSGANVLTF.

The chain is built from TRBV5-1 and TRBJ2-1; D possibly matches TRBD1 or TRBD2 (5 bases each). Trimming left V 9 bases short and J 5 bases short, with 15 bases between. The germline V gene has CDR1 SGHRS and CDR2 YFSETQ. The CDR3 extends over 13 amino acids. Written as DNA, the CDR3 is TGCGCCACCGCCCGGGACCCCCACAATGAGCAGTTCTTC. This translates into CATARDPHNEQFF.

CDR3 bases: TGTGCCTGGAGTGACCAGGGGCAGCCCCAGCATTTT. This codes for CAWSDQGQPQHF. The chain recombines TRBV30 with TRBJ1-5; the D gene is possibly TRBD1 (6 bases). Trimming removed 1 base from V and 7 bases from J, with 8 bases in between. This CDR3 contains 12 residues. Germline-derived CDR1 and CDR2 are GTSNPN and SVGIG (reference sequence).

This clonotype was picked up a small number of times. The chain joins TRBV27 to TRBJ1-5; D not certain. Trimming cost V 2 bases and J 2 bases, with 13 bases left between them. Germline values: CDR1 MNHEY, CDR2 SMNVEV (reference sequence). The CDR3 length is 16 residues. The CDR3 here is CASSLNSGVGNQPQHF. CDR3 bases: TGTGCCAGCAGTTTAAACTCTGGGGTCGGCAATCAGCCCCAGCATTTT.

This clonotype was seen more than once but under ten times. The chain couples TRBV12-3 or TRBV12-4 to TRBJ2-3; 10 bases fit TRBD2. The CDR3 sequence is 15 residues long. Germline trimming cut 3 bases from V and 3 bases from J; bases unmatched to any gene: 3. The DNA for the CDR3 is TGTGCCAGCAGTTTTAGCGGGGGGAGGACAGATACGCAGTATTTT. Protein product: CASSFSGGRTDTQYF.

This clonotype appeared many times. The CDR3 protein is CASSPMTVTGELFF. The CDR3 DNA reads as TGTGCCAGCAGCCCGATGACGGTCACCGGGGAGCTGTTTTTT. This rearrangement joins TRBV7-2 to TRBJ2-2; unclear D gene. CDR1 SGHTA and CDR2 FQGNSA come from the germline V gene. Trimming removed 5 bases from V and 4 bases from J, with 11 bases in between. The CDR3 is 14 residues long. The variable domain in full, completed from reference TRBV7-2 and TRBJ2-2, reads GAGVSQSPSNKVTEKGKDVELRCDPISGHTALYWYRQSLGQGLEFLIYFQGNSAPDKSGLPSDRFSAERTGGSVSTLTIQRTQQEDSAVYLCASSPMTVTGELFFGEGSRLTVL.

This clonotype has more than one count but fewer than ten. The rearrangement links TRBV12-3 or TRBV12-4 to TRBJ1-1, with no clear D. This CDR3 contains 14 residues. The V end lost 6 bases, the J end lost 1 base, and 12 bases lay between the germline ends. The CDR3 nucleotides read TGTGCCAGCAGGAAGGATCTACGGAACACTGAAGCTTTCTTT. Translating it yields CASRKDLRNTEAFF.

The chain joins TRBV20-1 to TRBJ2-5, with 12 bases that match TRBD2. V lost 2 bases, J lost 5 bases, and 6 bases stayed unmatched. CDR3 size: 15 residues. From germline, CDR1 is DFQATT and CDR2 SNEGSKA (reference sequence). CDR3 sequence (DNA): TGCAGTGCTAGAACACTAGCGGGAGGTTTTGAGACCCAGTACTTC. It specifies CSARTLAGGFETQYF.

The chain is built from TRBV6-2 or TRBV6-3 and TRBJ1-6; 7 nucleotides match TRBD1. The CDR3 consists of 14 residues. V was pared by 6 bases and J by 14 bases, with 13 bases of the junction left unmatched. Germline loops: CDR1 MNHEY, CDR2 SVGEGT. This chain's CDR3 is CASRRRDSESSLHF. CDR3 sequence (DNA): TGTGCCAGCAGAAGACGGGACAGTGAGTCGTCCCTCCACTTT.

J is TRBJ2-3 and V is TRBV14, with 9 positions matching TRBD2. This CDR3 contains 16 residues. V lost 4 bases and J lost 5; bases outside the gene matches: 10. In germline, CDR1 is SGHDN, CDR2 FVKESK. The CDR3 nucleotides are TGTGCCAGCAGCCGTCTGAGACTAGCGGCCGGAGATACGCAGTATTTT. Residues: CASSRLRLAAGDTQYF.

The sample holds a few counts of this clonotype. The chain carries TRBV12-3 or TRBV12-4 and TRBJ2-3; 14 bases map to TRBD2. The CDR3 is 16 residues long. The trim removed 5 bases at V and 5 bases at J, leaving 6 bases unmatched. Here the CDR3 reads CASSPGLAGGIDTQYF. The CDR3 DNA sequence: TGTGCCAGCAGTCCCGGACTAGCGGGAGGAATAGATACGCAGTATTTT.

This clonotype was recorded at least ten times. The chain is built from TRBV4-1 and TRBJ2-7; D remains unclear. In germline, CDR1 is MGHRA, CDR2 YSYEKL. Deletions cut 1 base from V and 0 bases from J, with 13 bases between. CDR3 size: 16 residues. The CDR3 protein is CASSQGGGGTSYEQYF. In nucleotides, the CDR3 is TGCGCCAGCAGCCAAGGGGGTGGCGGAACCTCCTACGAGCAGTACTTC.

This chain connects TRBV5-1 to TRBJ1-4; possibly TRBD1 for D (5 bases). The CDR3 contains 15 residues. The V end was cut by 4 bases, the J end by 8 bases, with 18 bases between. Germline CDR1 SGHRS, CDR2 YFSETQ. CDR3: CASSKLRDPREKLFF. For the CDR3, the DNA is TGCGCCAGCAGCAAACTCAGGGATCCCAGGGAAAAACTGTTTTTT.

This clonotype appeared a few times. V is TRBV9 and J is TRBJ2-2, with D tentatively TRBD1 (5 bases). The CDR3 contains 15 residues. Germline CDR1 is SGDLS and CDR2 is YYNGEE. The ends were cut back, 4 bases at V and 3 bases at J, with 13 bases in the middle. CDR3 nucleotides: TGTGCCAGCAGCCTCACAGGTCAATACACCGGGGAGCTGTTTTTT. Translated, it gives CASSLTGQYTGELFF.

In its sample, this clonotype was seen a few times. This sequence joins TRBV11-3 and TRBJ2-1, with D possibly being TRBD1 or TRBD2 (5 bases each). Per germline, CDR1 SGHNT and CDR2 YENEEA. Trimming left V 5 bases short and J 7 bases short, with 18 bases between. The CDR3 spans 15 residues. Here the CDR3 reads CASSLSGAVRNEQFF. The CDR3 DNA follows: TGTGCCAGCAGCCTCTCCGGGGCGGTAAGAAATGAGCAGTTCTTC.